This section outlines one TCR beta chain sequence together with its context. Its target is not known. The sample originates from a study of T cell responses to AZD1222 COVID-19 vaccine. This CDR3 has 9 residues. V dropped 3 bases and J dropped 8 bases, with 4 bases sitting between them. Germline CDR1 and CDR2: DFQATT and SNEGSKA (reference sequence). Whole-study findings and limits: Targeting of unmutated variant regions was reportedly seen in nearly half of spike-specific TCRs.

Repertoires were generated with immunoSEQ multiplex PCR, while TCRdb's copy carries only in-frame clones and drops some. The sample holds some 130,000 clones, over 85% seen once. This sample comprised peripheral blood, obtained 28 days after the second AZD1222 dose. The V gene is TRBV20-1, the J gene TRBJ1-2; unclear D gene. The TCR originated in an adult who received the AZD1222 COVID-19 vaccine. CDR3 nucleotide sequence: TGCAGTGCTAGCGCGGGCTACACCTTC. Residues: CSASAGYTF.